This T cell receptor (beta chain) emerged from a study of T-cell memory formation after mild COVID-19. Study outcomes and limitations: There was no confirmation that second-wave clones peaking on day 37 were SARS-CoV-2 specific.

V lost 9 bases, J lost 5 bases, and 11 bases lay in between. Germline CDR1 MNHEY, CDR2 SVGEGT. The CDR3 runs to 11 residues. This clonotype occurred a few times. The antigen remains unidentified. Via MiXCR, TCRdb re-called the 5' RACE reads, giving one row per CDR3 protein. The sample lists just under 350,000 distinct CDR3 sequences, over 10% occurring once. This clonotype was sampled from a man aged 18 to 29 who had mild COVID-19 (a few samples of this study predate the infection). Cell type and time point are not known. Sequenced material: PBMCs or a T cell subset sorted from them (not recorded which). The chain carries TRBV6-2 or TRBV6-3 and TRBJ2-7; D perhaps matches TRBD2 (6 bases). The CDR3 is CARPPGDEQYF. The DNA of the CDR3 is TGTGCCAGGCCTCCGGGGGACGAGCAGTACTTC.